This TCR beta chain emerged from a study of CXCR3-negative and CXCR3-positive naive CD8 T cells. In preparing the TRB cDNA libraries, 5' RACE with UMI labels was used. Each CDR3 protein gets one entry in TCRdb, which reprocessed the 5' RACE reads and gives no DNA. Its clone listing holds 100,000 to 150,000 distinct CDR3 sequences. Germline assignment: CDR1 SGHVS and CDR2 FNYEAQ. The CDR3 is made up of 13 amino acids. The CD45RO-CCR7+CD27+CD95- phenotype denoted naive CD8+ T cells. Turning to this clonotype: Antigen unknown.

Study-level findings and limits: Naive cells that were CXCR3-negative or CXCR3-positive used TRBV-TRBJ genes alike, while memory cells diverged. From TRB CDR3 properties, TCR strength was inferred; surface CD5 did not differ between naive subsets. Naive cells that were CXCR3-positive had more hydrophobic TRB CDR3s (compared with CXCR3-negative naive cells).

The sequence came from a human donor in good health. Some clones in this sample may be carry-over from other donors' samples. This chain uses TRBV7-6 with TRBJ2-7; TCRdb indicates TRBD1, and absent DNA this call remains unverified. Sample: naive CXCR3+ CD8+ T cells from blood. Subset reported: CD45RO-CCR7+CD27+CD95- naive CD8+ T cells expressing CXCR3 (TNR3+). The CDR3: CASSLGPEDEQYF.